A single sample is the source of the 24 T cell receptor beta chains below, sequenced in a study of blood T cell repertoires in COVID-19. The protocol was immunoSEQ multiplex PCR, while the TCRdb copy is restricted to in-frame clones and leaves out a portion. The table lists 200,000 to 250,000 clones, roughly 80% of them singletons. Material for sequencing was peripheral blood. These receptors were collected from a woman of 80 years or more with acute or convalescent COVID-19.

The count of this clone is one. V usage is TRBV3-1 (or the pseudogene TRBV3-2) and J usage is TRBJ2-3; D possibly corresponds to TRBD2 (5 bases). CDR1 and CDR2 (germline): LGHDT, YNNKEL (reference sequence). Trimming pared 5 bases from V and 0 bases from J, leaving 9 bases between. This CDR3 comprises 14 residues. The CDR3 region has the DNA TGTGCCAGCAGCTATTGGACTAGCACAGATACGCAGTATTTT. This sequence encodes CASSYWTSTDTQYF.

The chain employs TRBV30 and TRBJ2-7; 14 nucleotides line up with TRBD2. The CDR3 is 18 residues long. The junction had 13 bases not matched to a gene; V was cut back by 2 bases and J by 4 bases. Germline CDR1 and CDR2: GTSNPN and SVGIG (reference sequence). The CDR3: CAWSHLGLAGAGSYEQYF. Here the CDR3 DNA reads TGTGCCTGGAGTCACTTGGGACTAGCGGGGGCCGGTTCTTACGAGCAGTACTTC. Together with reference TRBV30 and TRBJ2-7, the CDR3 gives the full variable domain: SQTIHQWPATLVQPVGSPLSLECTVEGTSNPNLYWYRQAAGRGLQLLFYSVGIGQISSEVPQNLSASRPQDRQFILSSKKLLLSDSGFYLCAWSHLGLAGAGSYEQYFGPGTRLTVT.

V and J are TRBV12-3 or TRBV12-4 and TRBJ1-4, with TRBD1 matching 7 bases. Trimming took 6 bases from V and 5 from J; bases not matched to a gene: 3. There are 13 residues in the CDR3. The CDR3 DNA reads as TGTGCCAGCAGGCCCAGGGGGAATGAAAAACTGTTTTTT. Its protein is CASRPRGNEKLFF.

This clone was counted between two and nine times. The chain's CDR3 is CAWTMGANQPQHF. The CDR3 DNA sequence: TGTGCCTGGACGATGGGGGCTAATCAGCCCCAGCATTTT. The genes are TRBV30 and TRBJ1-5; D is possibly TRBD1 (6 bases). This CDR3 has 13 amino acids. Germline loops: CDR1 GTSNPN, CDR2 SVGIG (reference sequence). V was cut by 4 bases and J by 4 bases, with 11 bases left in between.

The CDR3 loop reads CAWAGQGRGGYTF. CDR3 nucleotides: TGTGCCTGGGCGGGACAGGGGCGTGGTGGCTACACCTTC. V usage is TRBV30 and J usage is TRBJ1-2; 10 bases are shared with TRBD1. Per the germline V gene, CDR1 is GTSNPN and CDR2 is SVGIG (reference sequence). The ends lost 5 bases at V and 7 bases at J; junction bases unmatched: 7. This CDR3 is built from 13 residues.

V usage is TRBV28 and J usage is TRBJ2-1; 11 nucleotides align to TRBD2. Trimming at V came to 4 bases and at J to 4 bases, leaving 3 bases not matched to a gene. CDR1 is MDHEN and CDR2 is SYDVKM in the germline V gene. This CDR3 region has 15 residues. CDR3 sequence (DNA): TGTGCCAGCAGTTCTAGCGGGAGGCGTTACAATGAGCAGTTCTTC. Amino acid sequence: CASSSSGRRYNEQFF.

CDR3 sequence (DNA): TGTGCCAGCAGCTTGGCGGGGACAGGAATTTTCTGGGAGACCCAGTACTTC. This encodes CASSLAGTGIFWETQYF. The chain carries TRBV5-6 and TRBJ2-5; 8 bases fit TRBD1. V lost 0 bases to trimming and J lost 5 bases; unmatched junction nucleotides: 12. This CDR3 has 17 residues. The germline V gene encodes CDR1 SGHDT and CDR2 YYEEEE.

V gene TRBV6-5 combines with J gene TRBJ1-4; 9 nucleotides align to TRBD1. The CDR3 runs 14 residues. Looked up from germline, CDR1 is MNHEY and CDR2 is SVGAGI. Trimming cost V 8 bases and J 5 bases; bases outside gene matches: 6. For the CDR3, the DNA is TGTGCCAGCGAAAGGACAGGGGTAAATGAAAAACTGTTTTTT. Its translation: CASERTGVNEKLFF.

The V and J genes are TRBV19 and TRBJ1-6; 9 bases line up with TRBD1. The CDR3 contains 14 residues. The V gene end was trimmed by 7 bases and the J gene end by 9 bases; junction bases not matched to a gene: 7. The germline CDR1 and CDR2 sequences are LNHDA and SQIVND (reference sequence). The CDR3: CASTLQGAGSPLHF. Here the CDR3 DNA reads TGTGCCAGTACCCTACAGGGGGCTGGTTCACCCCTCCACTTT.

Only a few counts were recorded for this clone. One end of the junction does not line up with germline, which may come from a read error. The chain uses TRBV30 and TRBJ2-3; no reliable D call. This CDR3 is built from 12 residues. Germline CDR1 reads GTSNPN; CDR2 reads SVGIG (reference sequence). CDR3 region: CAWSVSRDTQYF. CDR3 nucleotides: TGTGCCTGGAGTGTTAGCAGAGATACGCAGTATTTT.

This CDR3 reads CASSQGSDNQPQHF. The CDR3 DNA follows: TGTGCCAGCAGTCAGGGGTCCGACAATCAGCCCCAGCATTTT. The rearrangement joins TRBV6-4 to TRBJ1-5; the D gene is possibly TRBD1 (6 bases). Germline V gene data show CDR1 as MRHNA and CDR2 as SNTAGT. The V gene lost 5 bases and the J gene lost 3 bases, with 11 bases spanning the gap. The CDR3 sequence is 14 residues long.

The chain couples TRBV3-1 (or the pseudogene TRBV3-2) to TRBJ1-2; 7 nucleotides align to TRBD1. Per germline, CDR1 LGHDT and CDR2 YNNKEL (reference sequence). The V gene end was trimmed by 3 bases and the J gene end by 3 bases; junction bases not matched to a gene: 4. The CDR3 is 14 amino acids. The CDR3 sequence is CASSQITGDYGYTF. DNA for the CDR3: TGTGCCAGCAGCCAGATCACAGGGGACTATGGCTACACCTTC.

The rearrangement uses TRBV11-3 and TRBJ2-5, with 8 bases identical to TRBD1. The CDR3 totals 14 residues. CDR1 is SGHNT, CDR2 YENEEA, per germline. The V gene end was trimmed by 4 bases and the J gene end by 4 bases; junction bases not matched to a gene: 5. The CDR3 region is CASSWTTGGETQYF. For the CDR3, the DNA is TGTGCCAGCAGCTGGACTACAGGGGGAGAGACCCAGTACTTC. The complete variable domain, with remaining parts taken from reference TRBV11-3 and TRBJ2-5, reads EAGVVQSPRYKIIEKKQPVAFWCNPISGHNTLYWYLQNLGQGPELLIRYENEEAVDDSQLPKDRFSAERLKGVDSTLKIQPAELGDSAVYLCASSWTTGGETQYFGPGTRLLVL.

The chain carries TRBV6-5 and TRBJ1-5; TRBD1 might be the D (5 bases). This CDR3 contains 14 residues. Germline CDR1 reads MNHEY; CDR2 reads SVGAGI. Between the trimmed V and J ends, which lost 0 bases and 7 bases, there was a span of 10 bases. The CDR3 loop reads CASSYSTGGQPQHF. The DNA of the CDR3 is TGTGCCAGCAGTTACTCAACGGGGGGACAGCCCCAGCATTTT.

This chain links TRBV3-1 (or the pseudogene TRBV3-2) with TRBJ1-1; D not certain. Germline CDR1 and CDR2: LGHDT and YNNKEL (reference sequence). This CDR3 is built from 14 residues. V lost 0 bases, J lost 11 bases, and 16 bases lay in between. In DNA, the CDR3 is TGTGCCAGCAGCCAAGAGAGTGGGGAGGTTGGTGCTTTCTTT. Protein product: CASSQESGEVGAFF.

This clone was seen a few times. The V gene is TRBV7-8, the J gene TRBJ2-5; 7 bases fit TRBD1. The CDR3 spans 14 residues. V was clipped by 1 base and J by 2 bases; unmatched bases: 1. The V gene's germline CDR1 is SGHVS and CDR2 FQNEAQ. Here the CDR3 DNA reads TGTGCCAGCAGCTTAGGGACAGGTCAAGAGACCCAGTACTTC. It translates to CASSLGTGQETQYF.

The J gene is TRBJ2-3, the V gene TRBV10-1; D remains ambiguous. The germline V gene encodes CDR1 WNHNN and CDR2 SYGVQD (reference sequence). CDR3 length: 13 residues. Between the trimmed V and J ends, which lost 6 bases and 3 bases, there was a span of 10 bases. The CDR3: CASSPSGTDTQYF. The DNA for the CDR3 is TGCGCCAGCAGCCCGTCCGGGACAGATACGCAGTATTTT.

CDR3 sequence (DNA): TGTGCCAGCTCACCGGAATCGGGAAGCGGCTATGGCTACACCTTC. It encodes CASSPESGSGYGYTF. This chain joins TRBV18 and TRBJ1-2, with D unresolved. The CDR3 spans 15 residues. The V gene lost 3 bases and the J gene lost 4 bases, with 15 bases spanning the gap. CDR1 KGHSH and CDR2 LQKENI come from the germline V gene.

V usage is TRBV5-4 and J usage is TRBJ1-2; 7 bases match TRBD1. V shed 4 bases and J 7 bases; nucleotides not matched to a gene: 4. The CDR3 consists of 12 residues. Germline V CDR1 and CDR2: SGHNT, YYREEE (reference sequence). The CDR3 loop reads CASSIDRVGYTF. The DNA of the CDR3 is TGTGCCAGCAGCATCGACAGGGTTGGCTACACCTTC.

The rearrangement links TRBV19 to TRBJ1-5; no reliable D call. The CDR3 sequence is 13 residues long. V lost 2 bases to trimming and J lost 6 bases, with 8 bases between them. The V gene's germline CDR1 is LNHDA and CDR2 SQIVND (reference sequence). CDR3 coding DNA: TGTGCCAGTAGTATATCACCGAGTCAGCCCCAGCATTTT. Amino acids: CASSISPSQPQHF. Full variable domain (missing parts from reference TRBV19 and TRBJ1-5): DGGITQSPKYLFRKEGQNVTLSCEQNLNHDAMYWYRQDPGQGLRLIYYSQIVNDFQKGDIAEGYSVSREKKESFPLTVTSAQKNPTAFYLCASSISPSQPQHFGDGTRLSIL.

The chain couples TRBV7-6 to TRBJ1-4; 9 bases agree with TRBD1. Germline-derived CDR1 and CDR2 are SGHVS and FNYEAQ. This CDR3 is built from 15 residues. Trimming removed 5 bases from V and 6 bases from J; junction bases left unmatched: 7. CDR3 bases: TGTGCCAGCAGCCTAGGGACAGGGTGGGATGAAAAACTGTTTTTT. Translation gives CASSLGTGWDEKLFF.

CDR3 sequence (DNA): TGTGCCAGCAGCTTACCAGGGGGTAAGAACACTGAAGCTTTCTTT. Its translation: CASSLPGGKNTEAFF. The chain employs TRBV5-4 and TRBJ1-1; 7 positions match TRBD1. The CDR3 is made up of 15 amino acids. Trimming cost V 2 bases and J 1 base; bases outside gene matches: 5. Germline CDR1 and CDR2: SGHNT and YYREEE (reference sequence).

The genes are TRBV2 and TRBJ1-1; a possible D gene is TRBD1 (5 bases). This CDR3 is built from 12 residues. In germline, CDR1 is SNHLY, CDR2 FYNNEI. V lost 5 bases to trimming and J lost 11 bases, with 15 bases between them. The CDR3 DNA sequence: TGTGCCAGCAGTCTGGGGCCCGTGGGGGCTTTCTTT. It encodes CASSLGPVGAFF.

V is TRBV9 and J is TRBJ2-7, with D maybe TRBD1 (6 bases). Germline V gene lookup returns CDR1 SGDLS and CDR2 YYNGEE. V was clipped by 0 bases and J by 2 bases, with 15 bases between them. The CDR3 covers 16 residues. The CDR3 here is CASSVGRGGVTYEQYF. In nucleotides, the CDR3 is TGTGCCAGCAGCGTAGGCCGAGGGGGAGTCACCTACGAGCAGTACTTC.